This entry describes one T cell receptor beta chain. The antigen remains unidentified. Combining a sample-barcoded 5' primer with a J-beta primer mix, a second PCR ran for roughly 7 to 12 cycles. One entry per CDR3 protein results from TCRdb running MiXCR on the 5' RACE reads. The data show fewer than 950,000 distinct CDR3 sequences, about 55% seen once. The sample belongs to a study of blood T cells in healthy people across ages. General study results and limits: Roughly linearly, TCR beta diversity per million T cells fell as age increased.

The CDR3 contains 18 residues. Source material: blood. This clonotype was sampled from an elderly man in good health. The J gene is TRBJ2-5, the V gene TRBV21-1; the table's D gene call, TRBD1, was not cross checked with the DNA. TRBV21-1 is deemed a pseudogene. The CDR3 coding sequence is TGTGCCAGCAGCCCTCATAGTTTGGGACGGTGGGCACAAGAGACCCAGTACTTC. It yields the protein CASSPHSLGRWAQETQYF.